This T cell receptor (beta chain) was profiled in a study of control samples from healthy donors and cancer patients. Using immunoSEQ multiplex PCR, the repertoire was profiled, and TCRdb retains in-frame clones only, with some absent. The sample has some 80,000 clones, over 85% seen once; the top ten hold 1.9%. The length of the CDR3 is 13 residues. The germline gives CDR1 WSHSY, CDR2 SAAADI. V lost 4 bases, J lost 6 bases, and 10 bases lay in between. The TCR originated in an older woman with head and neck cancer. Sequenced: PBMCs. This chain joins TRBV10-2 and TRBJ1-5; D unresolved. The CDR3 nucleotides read TGCGCCAGCAGTGGGTCGTCTGGTCAGCCCCAGCATTTT. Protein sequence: CASSGSSGQPQHF.